This T cell receptor (beta chain) was documented in a study of breast tumors, draining lymph nodes, adjacent tissues. This clonotype came up a few times. This may stem from a read error, because a much larger clone lies one nucleotide away. TCRdb called the multiplex PCR reads again in MiXCR, with one record for every CDR3 protein. The sample has over 200,000 distinct CDR3 sequences, under 40% seen once; the top ten hold approximately 3.7%. This CDR3 is built from 13 residues. The germline V and J ends were trimmed by 4 bases and 6 bases, with 11 bases remaining between them. The germline gives CDR1 SGHTS, CDR2 YDEGEE. The lymph nodes were axillary draining lymph nodes from breast cancer patients.

The source of this sequence is a female donor with breast cancer. Some clones in this sample may be carry-over from other donors' samples. This chain links TRBV5-8 with TRBJ2-1; weak D call: TRBD2 (6 bases). Sequenced material: axillary lymph node tissue. CDR3 amino acids: CASSGGTPNEQFF. The CDR3 DNA is TGTGCCAGCAGCGGCGGGACTCCCAATGAGCAGTTCTTC. The complete variable domain, with remaining parts taken from reference TRBV5-8 and TRBJ2-1, reads EAGVTQSPTHLIKTRGQQATLRCSPISGHTSVYWYQQALGLGLQFLLWYDEGEERNRGNFPPRFSGRQFPNYSSELNVNALELEDSALYLCASSGGTPNEQFFGPGTRLTVL.